The 22 T cell receptor beta chains in this list originate from one sample, sequenced in a study of cytomegalovirus exposure and HLA in healthy donors. PCR was performed using 60 Vbeta and 13 Jbeta primers. Profiling relied on immunoSEQ multiplex PCR, and the TCRdb table lists in-frame clones only, not all of them. The table records more than 80,000 clones, 70% to 80% of them present only once. The sample taken for sequencing was PBMCs. These receptors originate from a boy younger than 18 in good health and CMV-seronegative.

This clone was recorded a few times. V and J are TRBV2 and TRBJ1-5, with 11 bases identical to TRBD1. CDR1 is SNHLY, CDR2 FYNNEI, per germline. J lost 6 bases, V lost 3 bases, and 4 bases had no gene match. The CDR3 sequence is 15 residues long. The DNA for the CDR3 is TGTGCCAGCAGTGATAGGACAGGGGGCTTTCAGCCCCAGCATTTT. Amino acid sequence: CASSDRTGGFQPQHF.

The J gene is TRBJ2-7, the V gene TRBV5-1; TRBD1 agrees at 9 bases. The CDR3 runs 17 residues. V shed 4 bases, J shed 1 base, and the junction held 12 bases outside the gene matches. Germline assignment: CDR1 SGHRS and CDR2 YFSETQ. This CDR3 reads CASSHTGTGNPSYEQYF. For the CDR3, the DNA is TGCGCCAGCAGCCACACCGGGACAGGGAATCCTTCCTACGAGCAGTACTTC.

This clone was seen a single time. The chain uses TRBV28 and TRBJ1-4; 7 nucleotides match TRBD1. Germline assignment: CDR1 MDHEN and CDR2 SYDVKM. The V gene end was trimmed by 6 bases and the J gene end by 8 bases; junction bases not matched to a gene: 9. This CDR3 contains 14 residues. The CDR3 DNA reads TGTGCCAGCAGCCCCGGGACAGTCACCGAAAAACTGTTTTTT. This gives the protein CASSPGTVTEKLFF.

J is TRBJ1-1 and V is TRBV2; D not resolved. The CDR3 is made up of 14 amino acids. CDR1 and CDR2 from the germline V gene are SNHLY and FYNNEI. The V and J ends lost 6 bases and 6 bases respectively, with 17 bases between them. CDR3 DNA sequence: TGTGCCAGCAGCCGGTTAACAGTGGGCGCTGAAGCTTTCTTT. Protein product: CASSRLTVGAEAFF.

This chain uses TRBV2 with TRBJ2-3, with 14 nucleotides matching TRBD2. With 6 bases clipped from V and 1 base from J, the junction kept 6 bases outside the gene matches. The CDR3 extends over 17 amino acids. Germline lookup yields CDR1 SNHLY and CDR2 FYNNEI. The CDR3 protein is CASRRLAGGAGTDTQYF. DNA for the CDR3: TGTGCCAGCAGGAGACTAGCGGGGGGGGCGGGCACAGATACGCAGTATTTT.

This chain uses TRBV5-1 with TRBJ1-2, with 7 nucleotides matching TRBD1. Germline-derived CDR1 and CDR2 are SGHRS and YFSETQ. J lost 4 bases, V lost 4 bases, and 13 bases had no gene match. This CDR3 comprises 16 residues. Here the CDR3 DNA reads TGCGCCAGCAGCGTGGGGTACAGGGGATCTCTCTATGGCTACACCTTC. Its translation: CASSVGYRGSLYGYTF.

This sequence joins TRBV28 and TRBJ2-1; maybe TRBD1 (6 bases). CDR3 size: 16 residues. Trimming removed 1 base from V and 6 bases from J, with 16 bases in between. Germline CDR1 is MDHEN and CDR2 is SYDVKM. CDR3 sequence (DNA): TGTGCCAGCAGTTTATCCAGGGGCCGGATAGGCAATGAGCAGTTCTTC. Protein sequence: CASSLSRGRIGNEQFF.

The chain uses TRBV2 and TRBJ1-2; 7 bases line up with TRBD1. V was pared by 6 bases and J by 2 bases, with 6 bases of the junction left unmatched. From germline, CDR1 is SNHLY and CDR2 FYNNEI. The CDR3 is 14 residues long. CDR3 amino acids: CASRVSGQNYGYTF. CDR3 in DNA: TGTGCCAGCAGAGTCTCGGGACAGAACTATGGCTACACCTTC. Filled out from reference TRBV2 and TRBJ1-2, the complete variable domain reads EPEVTQTPSHQVTQMGQEVILRCVPISNHLYFYWYRQILGQKVEFLVSFYNNEISEKSEIFDDQFSVERPDGSNFTLKIRSTKLEDSAMYFCASRVSGQNYGYTFGSGTRLTVV.

The genes are TRBV30 and TRBJ2-1; 8 bases agree with TRBD1. This CDR3 spans 14 amino acids. Germline V gene data show CDR1 as GTSNPN and CDR2 as SVGIG (reference sequence). With V trimmed by 2 bases and J by 4 bases, 4 bases remained unmatched. For the CDR3, the DNA is TGTGCCTGGAGTCGGACAGGGCCGTACAATGAGCAGTTCTTC. Protein sequence: CAWSRTGPYNEQFF.

The chain recombines TRBV29-1 with TRBJ1-4; maybe TRBD1 (5 bases). The CDR3 has 13 residues. Per germline, CDR1 SQVTM and CDR2 ANQGSEA. With 7 bases removed from V and 7 bases from J, the gap between germline ends came to 16 bases. CDR3 in DNA: TGCAGCGCCCGTCGGGGGGGGAGTGAAAAACTGTTTTTT. Protein: CSARRGGSEKLFF.

The rearrangement uses TRBV5-4 and TRBJ1-1, with 11 positions matching TRBD1. Unmatched junction bases numbered 3, after V lost 0 bases and J lost 2 bases. The CDR3 has 16 amino acids. Germline V gene lookup returns CDR1 SGHNT and CDR2 YYREEE (reference sequence). In nucleotides, the CDR3 is TGTGCCAGCAGCTTGGGCGGGACAGGGGGTAACACTGAAGCTTTCTTT. Protein product: CASSLGGTGGNTEAFF.

The table lists this clone with a few counts. This chain connects TRBV2 to TRBJ2-7; TRBD1 is a possible D gene (6 bases). Trimming stripped 5 bases from V and 0 bases from J, with 11 bases between. The CDR3 is 14 residues long. CDR1 is SNHLY, CDR2 FYNNEI, per germline. The CDR3 coding sequence is TGTGCCAGCAGTCGACGGGACAACTCCTACGAGCAGTACTTC. Amino acid sequence: CASSRRDNSYEQYF.

The chain has TRBV5-5 and TRBJ1-4, with D possibly matching TRBD1 (6 bases). CDR3 length: 14 amino acids. Germline V gene data show CDR1 as SGHKS and CDR2 as YYEKEE (reference sequence). The V end lost 5 bases, the J end lost 7 bases, and 15 bases lay between the germline ends. The CDR3 sequence is CASRKTGGGEKLFF. CDR3 in DNA: TGTGCCAGCAGGAAGACAGGTGGTGGTGAAAAACTGTTTTTT.

The chain combines TRBV15 with TRBJ2-5; 10 positions agree with TRBD2. This CDR3 region has 15 residues. The V gene's germline CDR1 is LNHNV and CDR2 YYDKDF (reference sequence). V trimming: 5 bases; J trimming: 6 bases; junction bases outside the gene matches: 9. CDR3: CATSPAGGTLKTQYF. CDR3 DNA sequence: TGTGCCACCAGCCCAGCGGGGGGGACGTTAAAGACCCAGTACTTC.

The chain has TRBV20-1 and TRBJ2-7; D is uncertain. Germline lookup yields CDR1 DFQATT and CDR2 SNEGSKA (reference sequence). The CDR3 runs 11 residues. Trimming removed 0 bases from V and 7 bases from J, with 7 bases in between. The CDR3 DNA is TGCAGTGCTAGAGATAGGAGTGAGCAGTACTTC. Its translation is CSARDRSEQYF.

J is TRBJ2-4 and V is TRBV6-1; the D gene is possibly TRBD2 (6 bases). The CDR3 contains 16 residues. Germline V lookup: CDR1 MNHNS, CDR2 SASEGT. V lost 2 bases and J lost 1, with 12 bases in between. CDR3: CASSEFGGWAKNIQYF. The CDR3 DNA reads as TGTGCCAGCAGTGAATTCGGGGGTTGGGCCAAAAACATTCAGTACTTC.

This clone was picked up a small number of times. This chain connects TRBV18 to TRBJ2-1, with 10 bases aligning to TRBD1. V shed 3 bases, J shed 9 bases, and the junction held 11 bases outside the gene matches. In germline, CDR1 is KGHSH, CDR2 LQKENI. This CDR3 has 16 amino acids. Here the CDR3 reads CASSPAGDRGLSEQFF. CDR3 nucleotides: TGTGCCAGCTCACCGGCCGGGGACAGGGGTCTCTCTGAGCAGTTCTTC.

This rearrangement joins TRBV6-1 to TRBJ2-7; D perhaps matches TRBD1 (5 bases). This CDR3 comprises 15 residues. Between the trimmed V and J ends, which lost 5 bases and 7 bases, there was a span of 21 bases. CDR1 and CDR2 (germline): MNHNS, SASEGT. CDR3 sequence: CASSPSRLDNTEQYF. CDR3 nucleotide sequence: TGTGCCAGCAGTCCCTCTCGTCTGGACAACACTGAGCAGTACTTC.

The J gene is TRBJ1-1, the V gene TRBV7-9; TRBD1 matches 7 bases. J was trimmed by 5 bases and V by 3 bases; bases with no gene match: 9. Germline CDR1 and CDR2: SEHNR and FQNEAQ (reference sequence). The CDR3 has 15 amino acids. The CDR3 region has the DNA TGTGCCAGCAGCTTCCCGACAGGGCGGAGGACTGAAGCTTTCTTT. Amino acids: CASSFPTGRRTEAFF.

The chain employs TRBV7-8 and TRBJ2-1, with TRBD2 matching 7 bases. With V trimmed by 1 base and J by 6 bases, 12 bases remained unmatched. Per germline, CDR1 SGHVS and CDR2 FQNEAQ. The CDR3 totals 17 residues. This CDR3 reads CASSLGAAGVYSNEQFF. CDR3 nucleotides: TGTGCCAGCAGCTTAGGTGCGGCGGGAGTTTATAGCAATGAGCAGTTCTTC. Combining the CDR3 with reference TRBV7-8 and TRBJ2-1 gives the whole variable domain GAGVSQSPRYKVAKRGQDVALRCDPISGHVSLFWYQQALGQGPEFLTYFQNEAQLDKSGLPSDRFFAERPEGSVSTLKIQRTQQEDSAVYLCASSLGAAGVYSNEQFFGPGTRLTVL.

The chain uses TRBV6-1 and TRBJ1-2, with a weak D call TRBD1 (6 bases). Germline-derived CDR1 and CDR2 are MNHNS and SASEGT. The CDR3 sequence is 14 residues long. Trimming shortened V by 3 bases and J by 2 bases, and 10 bases separated the two germline ends. The CDR3 bases are TGTGCCAGCAGTGAGATTAGGGGGAACTATGGCTACACCTTC. Its translation: CASSEIRGNYGYTF.

This clone turned up a few times. The rearrangement links TRBV6-1 to TRBJ1-2; 7 bases align to TRBD1. The CDR3 covers 14 residues. V shed 1 base, J shed 5 bases, and the junction held 4 bases outside the gene matches. Germline assignment: CDR1 MNHNS and CDR2 SASEGT. The CDR3 region has the DNA TGTGCCAGCAGTGAAGGGGCAGGGGGGTATGGCTACACCTTC. It translates to CASSEGAGGYGYTF.